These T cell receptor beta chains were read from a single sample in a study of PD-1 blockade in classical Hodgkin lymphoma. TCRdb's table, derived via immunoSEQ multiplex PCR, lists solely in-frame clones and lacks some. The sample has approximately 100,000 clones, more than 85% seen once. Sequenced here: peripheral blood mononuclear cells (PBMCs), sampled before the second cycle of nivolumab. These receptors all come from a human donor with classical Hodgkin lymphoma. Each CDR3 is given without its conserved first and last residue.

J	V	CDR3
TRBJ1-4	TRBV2	ASRTRQKNEKLF
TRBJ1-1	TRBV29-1	SVDEGGVTEAF
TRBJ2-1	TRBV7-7	ASGSEGPGNEQF
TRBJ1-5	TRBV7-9	ASSLGGQPQH
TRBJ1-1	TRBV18	ASSPPLFEGDTEAF
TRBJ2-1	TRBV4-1	ASSLPGLRRGEQF
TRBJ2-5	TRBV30	ALNGPSGFQETQY
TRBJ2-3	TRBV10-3	AIRGTGGSGYSDTQY
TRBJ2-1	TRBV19	ASSTSWGRSSNEQF
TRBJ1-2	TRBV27	ASSLLVGQGLGGYT
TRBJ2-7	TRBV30	AWEKQVYEQY
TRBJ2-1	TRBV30	AWSVPGTSGAYNEQF
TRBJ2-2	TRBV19	ASSTTGVNTGELF
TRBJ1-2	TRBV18	ASSPRTGEYGYT
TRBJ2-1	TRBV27	ASSLGTSGGHYNEQF
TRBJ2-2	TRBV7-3	ASSRPTGELF
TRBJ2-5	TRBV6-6	ASSYQGQVEY
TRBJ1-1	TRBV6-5	ASRPRGWDTEAF
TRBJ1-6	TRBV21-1	ASSPYTQFSYNSPLH
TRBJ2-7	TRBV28	ASEGQRTYYEQY
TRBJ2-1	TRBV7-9	ASSLVATGHYNEQF
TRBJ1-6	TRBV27	ASSHGNSPLH
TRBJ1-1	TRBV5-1	ASSLGRNTEAF
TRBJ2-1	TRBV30	AWSGSWDRNNEQF
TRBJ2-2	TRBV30	AWSLGQANTGELF
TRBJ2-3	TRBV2	ASPPSDWKADTQY
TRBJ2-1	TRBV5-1	ASSPPREASHRGNEQF
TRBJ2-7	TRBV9	ASSVGTGTYEQY
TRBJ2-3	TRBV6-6	ASSYSAQAADTQY
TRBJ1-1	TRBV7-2	ASSLTSTEAF
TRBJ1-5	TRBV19	ASSIGAGRGQPQH
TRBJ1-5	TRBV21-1	ASSLKAGVDVRQPQH
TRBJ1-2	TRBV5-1	ASSLAGREEHGYT
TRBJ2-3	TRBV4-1	ASSPTGSSTDTQY
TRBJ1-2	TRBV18	ATTLWAAGTGDYGYT
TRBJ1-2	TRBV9	ASSVAGVGGYT
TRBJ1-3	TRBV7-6	ASSLGLQDTIY
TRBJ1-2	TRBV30	AWTHLRAADTNYGYT
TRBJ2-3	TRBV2	ASRGGLAGEYSTDTQY
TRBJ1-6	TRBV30	ALSRVRGAKLHSPLH